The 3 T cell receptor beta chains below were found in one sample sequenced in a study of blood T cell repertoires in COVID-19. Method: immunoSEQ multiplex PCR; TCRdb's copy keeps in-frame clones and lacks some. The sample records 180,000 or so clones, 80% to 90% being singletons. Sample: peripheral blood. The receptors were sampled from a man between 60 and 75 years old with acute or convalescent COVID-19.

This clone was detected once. CDR3 DNA sequence: TGTGCCAGCAGTTCTCCCGGGGAGCTGTTTTTT. Encoded protein: CASSSPGELFF. V usage is TRBV28 and J usage is TRBJ2-2; D gene ambiguous. The CDR3 loop spans 11 amino acids. The V and J ends lost 4 bases and 6 bases respectively, with 3 bases between them. Looked up from germline, CDR1 is MDHEN and CDR2 is SYDVKM.

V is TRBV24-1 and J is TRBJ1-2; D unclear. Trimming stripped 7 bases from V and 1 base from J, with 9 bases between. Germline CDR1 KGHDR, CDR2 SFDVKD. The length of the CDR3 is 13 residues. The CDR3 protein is CATRKGSNYGYTF. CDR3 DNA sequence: TGTGCCACCAGGAAAGGGAGTAACTATGGCTACACCTTC.

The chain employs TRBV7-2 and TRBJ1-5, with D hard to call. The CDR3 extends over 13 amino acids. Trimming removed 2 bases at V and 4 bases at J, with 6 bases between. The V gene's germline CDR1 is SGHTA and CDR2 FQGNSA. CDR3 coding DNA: TGTGCCAGCAGCTTAACGGGAAATCAGCCCCAGCATTTT. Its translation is CASSLTGNQPQHF.